This T cell receptor beta chain was obtained from a study of OX40 agonist ivuxolimab in advanced cancers. Notes on the study in general: Clonal expansion by week 6 occurred in CD4+ and CD8+ blood T cells (at 0.1 to 3.0 mg/kg). Expanded clones belonging to CD8+ T cells outnumbered, on average, those of CD4+.

Repertoires were generated with immunoSEQ multiplex PCR, while TCRdb's copy carries only in-frame clones and drops some. The sample shows about 64,000 clones, approximately 88% of them seen only once. CDR3 length: 23 amino acids. Per germline, CDR1 MNHEY and CDR2 SMNVEV (reference sequence). The J segment lost 5 bases and the V segment lost 2 bases, leaving 28 bases of the junction unmatched. Note on this clone: Its target is not known.

This receptor was identified in an adult with an advanced solid tumor such as melanoma, head and neck, liver or kidney cancer. The starting material was CD4+ or CD8+ T cells sorted from blood, obtained in a trial of the OX40 agonist ivuxolimab. The chain combines TRBV27 with TRBJ2-1; 9 bases map to TRBD2. The CDR3 DNA follows: TGTGCCAGCAGTTTAAAAACGTACCGGGACCCATGGGCGGCGGGGGGGCCGGACAATGAGCAGTTCTTC. Its protein is CASSLKTYRDPWAAGGPDNEQFF.